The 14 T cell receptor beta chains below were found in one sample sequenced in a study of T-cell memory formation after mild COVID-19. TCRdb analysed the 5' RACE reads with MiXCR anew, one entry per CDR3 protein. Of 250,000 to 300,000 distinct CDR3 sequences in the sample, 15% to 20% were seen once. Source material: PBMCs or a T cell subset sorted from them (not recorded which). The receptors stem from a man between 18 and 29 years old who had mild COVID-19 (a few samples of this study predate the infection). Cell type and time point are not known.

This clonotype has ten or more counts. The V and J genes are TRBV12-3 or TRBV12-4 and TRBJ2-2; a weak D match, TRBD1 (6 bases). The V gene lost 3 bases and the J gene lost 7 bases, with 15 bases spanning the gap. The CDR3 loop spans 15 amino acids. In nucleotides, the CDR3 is TGTGCCAGCAGTTTGGGGCAGGGGCGGATCGGGGAGCTGTTTTTT. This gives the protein CASSLGQGRIGELFF.

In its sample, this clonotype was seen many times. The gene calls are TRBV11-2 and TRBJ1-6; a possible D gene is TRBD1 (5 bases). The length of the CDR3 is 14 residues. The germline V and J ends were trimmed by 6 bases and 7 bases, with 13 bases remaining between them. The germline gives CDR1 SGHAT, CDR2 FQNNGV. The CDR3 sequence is CASSDSPGNSPLHF. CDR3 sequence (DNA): TGTGCCAGCAGTGACAGTCCCGGGAATTCACCCCTCCACTTT.

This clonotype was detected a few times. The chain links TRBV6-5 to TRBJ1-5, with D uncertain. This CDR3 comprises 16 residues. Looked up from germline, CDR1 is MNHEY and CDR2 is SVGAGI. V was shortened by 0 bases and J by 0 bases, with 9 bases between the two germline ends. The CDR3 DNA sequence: TGTGCCAGCAGTTACTCGAAACCGTATAGCAATCAGCCCCAGCATTTT. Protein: CASSYSKPYSNQPQHF.

The CDR3 here is CSVVDTSSGNTIYF. The DNA of the CDR3 is TGCAGCGTCGTGGATACGAGCTCTGGAAACACCATATATTTT. The chain employs TRBV29-1 and TRBJ1-3; D is ambiguous. Trimming removed 6 bases from V and 0 bases from J, with 12 bases in between. Germline V gene data show CDR1 as SQVTM and CDR2 as ANQGSEA. The CDR3 runs 14 residues. The whole variable domain, filled in from reference TRBV29-1 and TRBJ1-3, reads SAVISQKPSRDICQRGTSLTIQCQVDSQVTMMFWYRQQPGQSLTLIATANQGSEATYESGFVIDKFPISRPNLTFSTLTVSNMSPEDSSIYLCSVVDTSSGNTIYFGEGSWLTVV.

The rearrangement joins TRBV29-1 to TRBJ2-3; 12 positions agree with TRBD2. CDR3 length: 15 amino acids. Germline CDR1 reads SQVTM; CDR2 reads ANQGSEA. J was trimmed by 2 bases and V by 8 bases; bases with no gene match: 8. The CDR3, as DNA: TGCAGCCATGCTGGACTAGCGGGATCCACAGATACGCAGTATTTT. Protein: CSHAGLAGSTDTQYF.

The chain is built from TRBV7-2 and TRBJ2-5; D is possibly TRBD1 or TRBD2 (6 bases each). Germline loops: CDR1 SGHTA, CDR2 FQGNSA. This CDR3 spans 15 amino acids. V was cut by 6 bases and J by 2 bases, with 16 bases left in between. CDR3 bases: TGTGCCAGCAGGTTTTGGGGGGCGGGTCAAGAGACCCAGTACTTC. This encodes CASRFWGAGQETQYF.

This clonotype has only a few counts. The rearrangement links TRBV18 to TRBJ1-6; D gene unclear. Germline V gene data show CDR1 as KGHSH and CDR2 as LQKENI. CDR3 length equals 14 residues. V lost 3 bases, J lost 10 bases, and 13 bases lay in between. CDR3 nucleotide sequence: TGTGCCAGCTCACCGACCGACACGGGCTCACCCCTCCACTTT. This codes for CASSPTDTGSPLHF.

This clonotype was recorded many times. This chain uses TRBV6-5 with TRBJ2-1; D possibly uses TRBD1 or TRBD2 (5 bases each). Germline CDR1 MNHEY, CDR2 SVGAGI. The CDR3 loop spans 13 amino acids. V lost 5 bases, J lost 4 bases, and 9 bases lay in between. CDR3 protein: CASSRDRYNEQFF. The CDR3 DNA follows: TGTGCCAGCAGTCGGGACCGATACAATGAGCAGTTCTTC.

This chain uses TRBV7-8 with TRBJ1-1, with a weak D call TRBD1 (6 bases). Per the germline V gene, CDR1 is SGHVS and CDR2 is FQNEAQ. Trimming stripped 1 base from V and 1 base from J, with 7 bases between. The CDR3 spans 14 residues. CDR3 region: CASSLVGANTEAFF. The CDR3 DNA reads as TGTGCCAGCAGCTTAGTGGGGGCGAACACTGAAGCTTTCTTT.

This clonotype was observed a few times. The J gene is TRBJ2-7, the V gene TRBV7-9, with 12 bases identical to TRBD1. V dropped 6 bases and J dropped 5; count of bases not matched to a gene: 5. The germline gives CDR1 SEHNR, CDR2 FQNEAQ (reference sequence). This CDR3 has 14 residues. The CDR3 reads CASSRDRGPDEQYF. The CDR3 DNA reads TGTGCCAGCAGTCGGGACAGGGGGCCGGACGAGCAGTACTTC.

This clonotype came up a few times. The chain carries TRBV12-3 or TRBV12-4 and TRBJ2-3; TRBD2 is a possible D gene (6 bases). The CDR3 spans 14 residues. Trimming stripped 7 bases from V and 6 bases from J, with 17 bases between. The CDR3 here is CASTPALAADTQYF. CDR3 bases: TGTGCCAGCACCCCCGCACTAGCCGCGGATACGCAGTATTTT.

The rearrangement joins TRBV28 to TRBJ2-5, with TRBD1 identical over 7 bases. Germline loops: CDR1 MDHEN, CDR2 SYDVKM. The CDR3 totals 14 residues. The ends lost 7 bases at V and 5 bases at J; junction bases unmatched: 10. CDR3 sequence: CASTDTGARETQYF. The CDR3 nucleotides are TGTGCCAGCACTGATACAGGGGCAAGGGAGACCCAGTACTTC.

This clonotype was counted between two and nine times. CDR3 protein: CASSLGTSIAGELFF. The CDR3 nucleotides read TGTGCCAGCAGCCTCGGGACTAGCATCGCCGGGGAGCTGTTTTTT. The rearrangement joins TRBV9 to TRBJ2-2, with TRBD2 matching over 9 bases. Germline V gene data show CDR1 as SGDLS and CDR2 as YYNGEE. V was clipped by 4 bases and J by 6 bases; unmatched bases: 7. The CDR3 is 15 residues long.

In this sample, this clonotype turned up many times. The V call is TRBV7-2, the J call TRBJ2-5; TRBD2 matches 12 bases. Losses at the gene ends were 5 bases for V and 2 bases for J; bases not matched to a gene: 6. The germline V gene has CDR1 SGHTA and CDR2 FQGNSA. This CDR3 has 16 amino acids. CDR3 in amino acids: CASSKGLAGPQETQYF. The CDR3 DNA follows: TGTGCCAGCAGCAAAGGACTAGCGGGGCCTCAAGAGACCCAGTACTTC.